These T cell receptor beta chains were read from a single sample in a study of cytomegalovirus exposure and HLA in healthy donors. Produced via immunoSEQ multiplex PCR; TCRdb's table is partial and in-frame only. The sample lists around 250,000 clones; nearly 90% were seen once. The specimen was PBMCs. Every receptor here comes from a woman under 30 in good health and CMV-seronegative. CDR3s include the opening cysteine and the closing phenylalanine or tryptophan. Each record gives: J gene, V gene, clone size, CDR3 length, D gene, CDR3 DNA, CDR3 protein. The D gene is left open where the match is weak. Clone size is not always given. Where it is, it says once, few, many or a class for expanded clones.

j_gene: TRBJ2-3
v_gene: TRBV28
abundance: -
len: 15
d_gene: -
CDR3nt: TGTGCCAGCAGTTTGCCGCCTTCAGTGGCAGGTACGCAGTATTTT
CDR3aa: CASSLPPSVAGTQYF

j_gene: TRBJ1-1
v_gene: TRBV19
abundance: -
len: 15
d_gene: -
CDR3nt: TGTGCCAGTAGTATAGACCGAGTCATCGGGGCTGAAGCTTTCTTT
CDR3aa: CASSIDRVIGAEAFF

j_gene: TRBJ2-5
v_gene: TRBV4-3
abundance: -
len: 15
d_gene: TRBD2
CDR3nt: TGCGCCAGCAGCCAGGGACTAGCGGTTCAAGAGACCCAGTACTTC
CDR3aa: CASSQGLAVQETQYF

j_gene: TRBJ2-7
v_gene: TRBV13
abundance: -
len: 14
d_gene: -
CDR3nt: TGTGCCAGCAGCTTGGGCGACAGAGACTACGAGCAGTACTTC
CDR3aa: CASSLGDRDYEQYF

j_gene: TRBJ1-6
v_gene: TRBV27
abundance: -
len: 17
d_gene: -
CDR3nt: TGTGCCAGCAGGTCCGGGGTGACAACCGCCCTTGATTCACCCCTCCACTTT
CDR3aa: CASRSGVTTALDSPLHF

j_gene: TRBJ1-2
v_gene: TRBV14
abundance: -
len: 16
d_gene: -
CDR3nt: TGTGCCAGCAGCCAGGCAGCGGGGAGAGCTAACTATGGCTACACCTTC
CDR3aa: CASSQAAGRANYGYTF

j_gene: TRBJ1-5
v_gene: TRBV7-2
abundance: few
len: 15
d_gene: -
CDR3nt: TGTGCCAGCAGCTTAGTATTGAGACATAATCAGCCCCAGCATTTT
CDR3aa: CASSLVLRHNQPQHF

j_gene: TRBJ1-6
v_gene: TRBV5-4
abundance: -
len: 15
d_gene: TRBD1
CDR3nt: TGTGCCAGCAGCTTGACAGGGGTTTTTGATTCACCCCTCCACTTT
CDR3aa: CASSLTGVFDSPLHF

j_gene: TRBJ2-1
v_gene: TRBV20-1
abundance: -
len: 11
d_gene: -
CDR3nt: TGCAGAGGTCGACAACTCAATGAGCAGTTCTTC
CDR3aa: CRGRQLNEQFF

j_gene: TRBJ1-1
v_gene: TRBV28
abundance: -
len: 14
d_gene: TRBD1
CDR3nt: TGTGCCAGCAGTTTGACAGGGGGGGAAACTGAAGCTTTCTTT
CDR3aa: CASSLTGGETEAFF

j_gene: TRBJ1-3
v_gene: TRBV9
abundance: -
len: 18
d_gene: TRBD1
CDR3nt: TGTGCCAGCAGCCCTTCCGGGACAGGGCAGCTCTCTGGAAACACCATATATTTT
CDR3aa: CASSPSGTGQLSGNTIYF

j_gene: TRBJ2-3
v_gene: TRBV28
abundance: -
len: 15
d_gene: TRBD1
CDR3nt: TGTGCCAGCAGTACCGGGACAGGGAGCACAGATACGCAGTATTTT
CDR3aa: CASSTGTGSTDTQYF

j_gene: TRBJ2-2
v_gene: TRBV6-5
abundance: -
len: 15
d_gene: -
CDR3nt: TGTGCCAGCAGTCGCCGGACTGCGAACACCGGGGAGCTGTTTTTT
CDR3aa: CASSRRTANTGELFF

j_gene: TRBJ2-5
v_gene: TRBV9
abundance: once
len: 16
d_gene: TRBD2
CDR3nt: TGTGCCAGCAGCGTAGGCTCAGCGGGGGAAGTGGAGACCCAGTACTTC
CDR3aa: CASSVGSAGEVETQYF

j_gene: TRBJ2-3
v_gene: TRBV18
abundance: -
len: 15
d_gene: -
CDR3nt: TGTGCCAGCTCACCGAAGTGGGCTGGCACAGATACGCAGTATTTT
CDR3aa: CASSPKWAGTDTQYF

j_gene: TRBJ2-1
v_gene: TRBV11-3
abundance: -
len: 15
d_gene: -
CDR3nt: TGTGCCAGCAGCTTAGGGCGGGGGCAGTACAATGAGCAGTTCTTC
CDR3aa: CASSLGRGQYNEQFF

j_gene: TRBJ2-1
v_gene: TRBV27
abundance: -
len: 15
d_gene: TRBD2
CDR3nt: TGTGTCAGCAGTACAACTAGCGGGGGAAACAATGAGCAGTTCTTC
CDR3aa: CVSSTTSGGNNEQFF